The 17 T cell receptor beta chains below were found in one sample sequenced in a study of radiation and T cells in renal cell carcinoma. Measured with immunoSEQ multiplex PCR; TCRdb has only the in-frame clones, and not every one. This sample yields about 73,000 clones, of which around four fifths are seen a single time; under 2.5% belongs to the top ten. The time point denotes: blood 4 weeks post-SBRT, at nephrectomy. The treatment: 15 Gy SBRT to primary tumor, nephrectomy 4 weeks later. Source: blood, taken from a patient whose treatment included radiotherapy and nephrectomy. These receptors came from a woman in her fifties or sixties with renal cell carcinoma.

As DNA, the CDR3 is TGTGCCAGCAGTCCCCAGGGGGCGAATGGCTACACCTTC. Translation: CASSPQGANGYTF. This rearrangement joins TRBV27 to TRBJ1-2, with TRBD1 matching over 8 bases. Germline lookup yields CDR1 MNHEY and CDR2 SMNVEV (reference sequence). There are 13 residues in the CDR3. With V trimmed by 5 bases and J by 6 bases, 5 bases remained unmatched.

The CDR3 loop is CASKVGGQGQFF. DNA for the CDR3: TGTGCCAGTAAAGTAGGGGGGCAGGGGCAGTTCTTC. The J gene is TRBJ2-1, the V gene TRBV19, with D perhaps assigned TRBD1 or TRBD2 (6 bases each). CDR1 is LNHDA, CDR2 SQIVND, per germline (reference sequence). Trimming took off 7 bases at V and 12 bases at J, with 16 bases between the two ends. This CDR3 has 12 residues.

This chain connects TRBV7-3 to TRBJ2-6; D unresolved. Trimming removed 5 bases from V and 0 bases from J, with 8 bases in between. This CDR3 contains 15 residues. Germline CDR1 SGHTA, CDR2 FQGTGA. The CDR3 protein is CASSPKISGANVLTF. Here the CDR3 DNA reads TGTGCCAGCAGCCCAAAGATCTCTGGGGCCAACGTCCTGACTTTC. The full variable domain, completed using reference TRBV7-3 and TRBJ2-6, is GAGVSQTPSNKVTEKGKYVELRCDPISGHTALYWYRQSLGQGPEFLIYFQGTGAADDSGLPNDRFFAVRPEGSVSTLKIQRTERGDSAVYLCASSPKISGANVLTFGAGSRLTVL.

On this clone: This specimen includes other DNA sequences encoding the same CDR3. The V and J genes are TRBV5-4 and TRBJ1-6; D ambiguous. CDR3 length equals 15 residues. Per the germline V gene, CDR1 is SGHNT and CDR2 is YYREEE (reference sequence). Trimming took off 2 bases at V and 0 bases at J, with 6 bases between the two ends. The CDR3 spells CASSFVGSYNSPLHF. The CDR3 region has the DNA TGTGCCAGCAGCTTTGTTGGCTCCTATAATTCACCCCTCCACTTT. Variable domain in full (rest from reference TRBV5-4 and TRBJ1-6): ETGVTQSPTHLIKTRGQQVTLRCSSQSGHNTVSWYQQALGQGPQFIFQYYREEENGRGNFPPRFSGLQFPNYSSELNVNALELDDSALYLCASSFVGSYNSPLHFGNGTRLTVT.

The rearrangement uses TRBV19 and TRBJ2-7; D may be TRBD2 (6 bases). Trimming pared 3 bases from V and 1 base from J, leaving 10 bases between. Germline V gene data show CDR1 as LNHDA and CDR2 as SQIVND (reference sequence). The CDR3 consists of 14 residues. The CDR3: CASSIYGRSYEQYF. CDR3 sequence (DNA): TGTGCCAGTAGTATTTATGGGAGGTCCTACGAGCAGTACTTC.

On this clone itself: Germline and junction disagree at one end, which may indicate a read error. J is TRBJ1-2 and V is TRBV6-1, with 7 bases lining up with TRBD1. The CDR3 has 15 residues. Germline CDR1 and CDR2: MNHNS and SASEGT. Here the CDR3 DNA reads TGTGCCAGCAGGGAAGGGACAGCCCTCGGCTATGGCTACACCTTC. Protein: CASREGTALGYGYTF.

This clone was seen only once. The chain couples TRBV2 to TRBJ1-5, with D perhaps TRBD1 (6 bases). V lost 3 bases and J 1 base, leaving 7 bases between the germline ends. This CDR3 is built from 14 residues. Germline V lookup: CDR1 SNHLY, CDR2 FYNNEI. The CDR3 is CASSDGQSNQPQHF. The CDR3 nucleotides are TGTGCCAGCAGTGATGGACAGAGCAATCAGCCCCAGCATTTT. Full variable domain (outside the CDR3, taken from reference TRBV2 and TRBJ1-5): EPEVTQTPSHQVTQMGQEVILRCVPISNHLYFYWYRQILGQKVEFLVSFYNNEISEKSEIFDDQFSVERPDGSNFTLKIRSTKLEDSAMYFCASSDGQSNQPQHFGDGTRLSIL.

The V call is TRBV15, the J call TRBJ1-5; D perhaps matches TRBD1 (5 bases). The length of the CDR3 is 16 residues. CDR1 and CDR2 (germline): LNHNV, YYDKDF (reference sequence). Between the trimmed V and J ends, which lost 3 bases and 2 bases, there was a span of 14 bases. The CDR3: CATSSESGAGNQPQHF. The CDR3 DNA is TGTGCCACCAGCAGCGAATCTGGGGCGGGCAATCAGCCCCAGCATTTT.

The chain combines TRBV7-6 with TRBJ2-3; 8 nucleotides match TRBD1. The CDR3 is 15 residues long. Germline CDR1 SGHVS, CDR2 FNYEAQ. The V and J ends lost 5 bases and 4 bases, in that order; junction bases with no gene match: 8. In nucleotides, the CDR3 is TGTGCCAGCAGCCTGCTCGACAGGGGCCCAGATACGCAGTATTTT. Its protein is CASSLLDRGPDTQYF.

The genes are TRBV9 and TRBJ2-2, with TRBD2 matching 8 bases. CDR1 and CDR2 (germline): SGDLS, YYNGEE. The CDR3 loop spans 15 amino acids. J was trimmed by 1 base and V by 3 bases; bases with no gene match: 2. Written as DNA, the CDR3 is TGTGCCAGCAGCGGGACTAGCCTGAACACCGGGGAGCTGTTTTTT. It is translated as CASSGTSLNTGELFF.

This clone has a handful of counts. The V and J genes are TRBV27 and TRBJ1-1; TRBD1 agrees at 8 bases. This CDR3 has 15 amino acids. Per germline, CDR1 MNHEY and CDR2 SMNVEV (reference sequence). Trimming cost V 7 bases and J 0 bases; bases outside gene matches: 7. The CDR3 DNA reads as TGTGCCAGCACTTCTTCGACAGGGGTGAACACTGAAGCTTTCTTT. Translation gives CASTSSTGVNTEAFF.

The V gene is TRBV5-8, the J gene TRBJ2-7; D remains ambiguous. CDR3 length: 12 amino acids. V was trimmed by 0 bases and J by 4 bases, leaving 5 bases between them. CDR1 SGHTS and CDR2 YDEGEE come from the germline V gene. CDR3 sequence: CASSLGRYEQYF. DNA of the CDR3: TGTGCCAGCAGCTTGGGTCGGTACGAGCAGTACTTC.

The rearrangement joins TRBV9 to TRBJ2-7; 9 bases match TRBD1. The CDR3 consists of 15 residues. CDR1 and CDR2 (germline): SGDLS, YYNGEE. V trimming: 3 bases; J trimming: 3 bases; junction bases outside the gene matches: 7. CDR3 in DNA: TGTGCCAGCAGCGCTGGACAGGGGAGAGTCTACGAGCAGTACTTC. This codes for CASSAGQGRVYEQYF.

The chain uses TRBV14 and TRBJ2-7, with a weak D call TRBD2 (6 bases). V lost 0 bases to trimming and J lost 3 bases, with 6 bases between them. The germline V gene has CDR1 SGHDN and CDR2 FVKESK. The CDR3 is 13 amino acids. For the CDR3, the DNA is TGTGCCAGCAGCCAAGACGGGAGCTACGAGCAGTACTTC. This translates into CASSQDGSYEQYF. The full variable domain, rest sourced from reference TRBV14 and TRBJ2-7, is EAGVTQFPSHSVIEKGQTVTLRCDPISGHDNLYWYRRVMGKEIKFLLHFVKESKQDESGMPNNRFLAERTGGTYSTLKVQPAELEDSGVYFCASSQDGSYEQYFGPGTRLTVT.

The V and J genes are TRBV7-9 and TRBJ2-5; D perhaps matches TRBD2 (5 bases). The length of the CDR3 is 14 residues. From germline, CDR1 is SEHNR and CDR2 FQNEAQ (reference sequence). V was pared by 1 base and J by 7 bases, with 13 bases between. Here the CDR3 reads CASSLGGSEGTQYF. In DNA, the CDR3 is TGTGCCAGCAGCTTAGGAGGGTCCGAAGGGACCCAGTACTTC.

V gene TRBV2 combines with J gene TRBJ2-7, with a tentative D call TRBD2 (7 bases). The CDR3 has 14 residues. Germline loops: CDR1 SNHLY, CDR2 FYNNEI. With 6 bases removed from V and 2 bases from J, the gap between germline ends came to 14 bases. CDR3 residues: CASRNREGTYEQYF. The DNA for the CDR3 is TGTGCCAGCAGGAACAGGGAGGGGACCTACGAGCAGTACTTC.

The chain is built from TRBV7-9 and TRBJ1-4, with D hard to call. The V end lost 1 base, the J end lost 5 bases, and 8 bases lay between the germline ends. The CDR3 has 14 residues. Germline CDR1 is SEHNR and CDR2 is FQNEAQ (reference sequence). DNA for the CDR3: TGTGCCAGCAGCTTAGTCGATGGAAATGAAAAACTGTTTTTT. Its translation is CASSLVDGNEKLFF.